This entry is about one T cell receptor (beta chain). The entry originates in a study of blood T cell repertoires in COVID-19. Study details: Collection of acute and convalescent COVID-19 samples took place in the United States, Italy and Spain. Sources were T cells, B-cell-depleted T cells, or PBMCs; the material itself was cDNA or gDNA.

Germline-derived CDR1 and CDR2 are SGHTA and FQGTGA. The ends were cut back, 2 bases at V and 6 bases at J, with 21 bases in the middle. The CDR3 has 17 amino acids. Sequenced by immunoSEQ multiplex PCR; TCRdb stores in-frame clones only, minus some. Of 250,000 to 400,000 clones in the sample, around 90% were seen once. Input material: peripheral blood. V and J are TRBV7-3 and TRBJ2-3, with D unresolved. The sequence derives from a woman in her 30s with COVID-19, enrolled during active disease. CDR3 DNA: TGTGCCAGCAGCTTACGGTCGCGGCCCCAAGGCGCTGATACGCAGTATTTT. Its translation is CASSLRSRPQGADTQYF.